These T cell receptor beta chains were read from a single sample in a study of shared T cell receptors in the human thymus. Assay used: immunoSEQ multiplex PCR; TCRdb lists only in-frame clones, some missing. The sample yields 600,000 or so clones, approximately 89% seen once. These data were also reused for a study on human thymus T cells.

Sequenced sample: thymocytes. Receptors originate from a boy younger than two with a congenital heart defect. The CDR3 runs from the conserved cysteine through the conserved F or W. The D gene is left open where the match is weak. The listing skips clone size in some rows; elsewhere it reads once, few, many or a size class.

clone_size	d_call	v_call	j_call	cdr3_aa	cdr3_nt
-	TRBD2	TRBV10-2	TRBJ2-5	CASSDPSGRAPETQYF	TGCGCCAGCAGCGACCCTAGCGGGAGGGCCCCAGAGACCCAGTACTTC
-	-	TRBV14	TRBJ2-7	CASSPRTASYEQYF	TGTGCCAGCAGCCCCCGGACTGCATCCTACGAGCAGTACTTC
-	-	TRBV7-8	TRBJ2-7	CASSLNRQAPYEQYF	TGTGCCAGCAGCTTAAATCGACAGGCGCCCTACGAGCAGTACTTC
-	-	TRBV2	TRBJ1-4	CANHGGYNEKLFF	TGTGCCAACCACGGGGGGTATAATGAAAAACTGTTTTTT
-	TRBD1	TRBV12-5	TRBJ1-2	CASGSSGTGYGYTF	TGTGCTAGTGGTTCATCCGGGACAGGATACGGCTACACCTTC
-	TRBD2	TRBV18	TRBJ2-7	CASSPPASGGYEQYF	TGTGCCAGCTCACCACCCGCTAGCGGGGGGTACGAGCAGTACTTC
once	-	TRBV7-4	TRBJ2-5	CASSFPLAVQETQYF	TGTGCCAGCAGCTTCCCCTTAGCGGTCCAAGAGACCCAGTACTTC
-	TRBD1	TRBV14	TRBJ2-7	CASSPPGDSYEQYF	TGTGCCAGCAGCCCCCCCGGGGACAGCTACGAGCAGTACTTC
-	-	TRBV28	TRBJ1-2	CASSKVPGRGYGYTF	TGTGCCAGCAGTAAAGTCCCTGGGCGGGGCTATGGCTACACCTTC
-	-	TRBV5-8	TRBJ2-5	CASSSGFWQETQYF	TGTGCCAGCAGCTCAGGGTTTTGGCAAGAGACCCAGTACTTC
-	-	TRBV9	TRBJ2-3	CASSVEPFTDTQYF	TGTGCCAGCAGCGTAGAGCCCTTCACAGATACGCAGTATTTT
-	-	TRBV19	TRBJ1-5	CASSQGNRVKASRPQHF	TGTGCCAGTAGTCAGGGGAACAGGGTCAAGGCATCACGGCCCCAGCATTTT
-	-	TRBV28	TRBJ2-7	CASSSGGNNLYEQYF	TGTGCCAGCAGTTCAGGAGGGAATAACCTCTACGAGCAGTACTTC
-	TRBD1	TRBV19	TRBJ1-5	CASRRQGNNQPQHF	TGTGCCAGTAGGCGACAGGGTAACAATCAGCCCCAGCATTTT
-	TRBD2	TRBV9	TRBJ2-6	CASSAPTSGRVGANVLTF	TGTGCCAGCAGCGCCCCGACTAGCGGGAGAGTTGGGGCCAACGTCCTGACTTTC
-	-	TRBV7-6	TRBJ2-1	CASSGKPGTRAGDEQFF	TGTGCCAGCAGCGGTAAACCCGGGACCCGGGCAGGGGATGAGCAGTTCTTC
-	TRBD2	TRBV27	TRBJ2-2	CASSSLAGSNLGPGELFF	TGTGCCAGCAGTAGTCTAGCGGGATCCAACCTGGGTCCCGGGGAGCTGTTTTTT
-	TRBD1	TRBV19	TRBJ1-6	CASSTGTGNSPLHF	TGTGCCAGTAGTACCGGGACAGGGAATTCACCCCTCCACTTT
few	-	TRBV2	TRBJ1-2	CASNTGELGPPRRGYTF	TGTGCCAGCAATACGGGGGAATTAGGTCCGCCCCGACGGGGCTACACCTTC
-	TRBD1	TRBV14	TRBJ2-5	CASSQELRQGYETQYF	TGTGCCAGCAGCCAAGAACTTAGACAGGGGTACGAGACCCAGTACTTC
once	TRBD1	TRBV12-5	TRBJ2-7	CASGLGRGQGAYEQYF	TGTGCCAGTGGTTTGGGTCGGGGACAGGGGGCTTACGAGCAGTACTTC
-	-	TRBV19	TRBJ2-1	CASSYQPGRTQFF	TGTGCCAGTAGTTATCAGCCAGGGCGTACTCAGTTCTTC
-	TRBD1	TRBV7-9	TRBJ2-7	CASSLEPGQGANEQYF	TGTGCCAGCAGCTTAGAGCCGGGACAGGGGGCCAACGAGCAGTACTTC
-	TRBD2	TRBV5-6	TRBJ2-1	CASSHRLAGGHYNEQFF	TGTGCCAGCAGCCACAGACTAGCGGGGGGACACTACAATGAGCAGTTCTTC
-	TRBD2	TRBV4-3	TRBJ2-3	CASSQDTSESTDTQYF	TGCGCCAGCAGCCAAGATACTAGCGAGAGCACAGATACGCAGTATTTT